This TCR beta chain was profiled in a study of graft-versus-host responses after intestinal transplantation. Background on the study: Grafts were multivisceral, liver-intestinal, or isolated intestinal.

Study-wide findings and caveats: There were GvH clones found in recipient marrow, and some of them appeared first in ileum or blood. Levels of circulating GvH clones at their peak were associated with early post-transplant HvG declines.

Trimming left V 6 bases short and J 7 bases short, with 9 bases between. The CDR3 has 11 residues. Germline values: CDR1 MNHEY, CDR2 SVGAGI. Profiled with immunoSEQ multiplex PCR; TCRdb holds only in-frame clones, not every one. This table holds tens of thousands of clones, approximately 88% found once. With respect to this clone: Its antigen is unidentified.

The V call is TRBV6-5, the J call TRBJ1-2, with D perhaps matching TRBD1 (6 bases). The sample in question was unstimulated CD4+ T cells sorted from spleen or lymph node cells, obtained before intestinal transplant. The TCR originated in a human donor who received an intestinal transplant. The CDR3 reads CASRQGSGYTF. In DNA form, the CDR3 reads TGTGCCAGCAGACAGGGATCTGGCTACACCTTC.